Shown below are 11 T cell receptor beta chains from a single sample sequenced in a study of CD8+ T cells in alopecia areata. The sample's treatment: oral pan-JAK inhibitor, 5-10 mg twice daily. RNA was extracted and reverse transcribed into cDNA as the sequencing template. Clones were read by immunoSEQ multiplex PCR, and TCRdb kept only the in-frame ones, dropping some. Altogether 200,000 or so clones are present, 58% being singletons, with the ten largest covering 5.5%. Sequenced material: CD4+ T cells sorted from blood, taken at week 24, from a patient treated with tofacitinib. The source is a human donor with alopecia areata.

This chain uses TRBV5-1 with TRBJ2-1; D possibly corresponds to TRBD1 (5 bases). V was cut by 0 bases and J by 9 bases, with 19 bases left in between. This CDR3 contains 16 residues. Germline assignment: CDR1 SGHRS and CDR2 YFSETQ. The CDR3 protein is CASSLAQGSPAREQFF. CDR3 bases: TGCGCCAGCAGCTTGGCTCAGGGATCCCCTGCCCGTGAGCAGTTCTTC.

CDR3 protein: CATRETVQETQYF. CDR3 bases: TGTGCCACCAGAGAGACAGTGCAAGAGACCCAGTACTTC. The V gene is TRBV15, the J gene TRBJ2-5; D is perhaps TRBD1 (5 bases). V dropped 6 bases and J dropped 2 bases, with 10 bases sitting between them. Germline V lookup: CDR1 LNHNV, CDR2 YYDKDF (reference sequence). There are 13 residues in the CDR3.

The genes are TRBV9 and TRBJ2-3; TRBD2 is a possible D gene (5 bases). V was pared by 4 bases and J by 0 bases, with 12 bases between. From germline, CDR1 is SGDLS and CDR2 YYNGEE. This CDR3 comprises 15 residues. The CDR3 DNA reads as TGTGCCAGCAGCATTGGACTGGCAAGCACAGATACGCAGTATTTT. Translating it yields CASSIGLASTDTQYF. The full variable domain, completed using reference TRBV9 and TRBJ2-3, is DSGVTQTPKHLITATGQRVTLRCSPRSGDLSVYWYQQSLDQGLQFLIQYYNGEERAKGNILERFSAQQFPDLHSELNLSSLELGDSALYFCASSIGLASTDTQYFGPGTRLTVL.

V usage is TRBV7-2 and J usage is TRBJ1-1; D not certain. CDR1 and CDR2 (germline): SGHTA, FQGNSA. The CDR3 has 15 residues. V shed 5 bases and J shed 9 bases, with 22 bases lying between them. The CDR3 spells CASSPTVNPLRKAFF. The CDR3 DNA reads TGTGCCAGCAGCCCAACCGTAAACCCGCTCCGGAAAGCTTTCTTT.

The gene calls are TRBV6-5 and TRBJ2-7; 7 positions match TRBD2. Per the germline V gene, CDR1 is MNHEY and CDR2 is SVGAGI. The CDR3 runs to 14 residues. The junction had 7 bases not matched to a gene; V was cut back by 5 bases and J by 3 bases. The CDR3 DNA follows: TGTGCCAGCAGTCCGCCGGGAGGATTCTACGAGCAGTACTTC. Its protein is CASSPPGGFYEQYF.

This clone was found once. This sequence joins TRBV30 and TRBJ1-2; 7 bases fit TRBD1. J was trimmed by 4 bases and V by 3 bases; bases with no gene match: 5. CDR3 size: 13 residues. Looked up from germline, CDR1 is GTSNPN and CDR2 is SVGIG (reference sequence). CDR3 region: CAWRGDSFYGYTF. CDR3 bases: TGTGCCTGGAGGGGGGACAGCTTCTATGGCTACACCTTC.

About this clone itself: The sample holds other DNA sequences that translate to the same CDR3. V and J are TRBV7-2 and TRBJ2-5, with 10 positions matching TRBD2. Germline values: CDR1 SGHTA, CDR2 FQGNSA. Trimming took 5 bases from V and 3 from J; bases not matched to a gene: 3. This CDR3 comprises 14 residues. The CDR3 bases are TGTGCCAGCAGCAGGACTAGCGGCGAAGAGACCCAGTACTTC. Amino acid sequence: CASSRTSGEETQYF.

CDR3 in amino acids: CASSLSGSDEQFF. The CDR3 DNA follows: TGTGCCAGCAGCTTGAGCGGGAGCGATGAGCAGTTCTTC. V usage is TRBV7-9 and J usage is TRBJ2-1; 8 bases match TRBD2. Per the germline V gene, CDR1 is SEHNR and CDR2 is FQNEAQ (reference sequence). The CDR3 spans 13 residues. With 3 bases clipped from V and 8 bases from J, the junction kept 3 bases outside the gene matches. Full variable domain (missing parts from reference TRBV7-9 and TRBJ2-1): DTGVSQNPRHKITKRGQNVTFRCDPISEHNRLYWYRQTLGQGPEFLTYFQNEAQLEKSRLLSDRFSAERPKGSFSTLEIQRTEQGDSAMYLCASSLSGSDEQFFGPGTRLTVL.

The rearrangement uses TRBV29-1 and TRBJ2-5; tentatively, D is TRBD1 or TRBD2 (5 bases each). The CDR3 has 15 amino acids. Germline V gene data show CDR1 as SQVTM and CDR2 as ANQGSEA. Deletions cut 3 bases from V and 2 bases from J, with 16 bases between. The CDR3 protein is CSVEITGTLQETQYF. For the CDR3, the DNA is TGCAGCGTTGAGATCACCGGGACGCTTCAAGAGACCCAGTACTTC.

This clone appeared a few times. The CDR3 sequence: CASSLERGSYEQYF. The DNA of the CDR3 is TGCGCCAGCAGCCTGGAGCGGGGGTCGTACGAGCAGTACTTC. The chain links TRBV4-3 to TRBJ2-7, with 8 nucleotides matching TRBD2. The V gene's germline CDR1 is LGHNA and CDR2 YSLEER. V lost 4 bases and J lost 4; bases outside the gene matches: 6. This CDR3 region has 14 residues.

The CDR3: CASSLSGTGNTEAFF. In DNA, the CDR3 is TGTGCCAGCAGCTTATCCGGGACAGGGAACACTGAAGCTTTCTTT. The V gene is TRBV7-3, the J gene TRBJ1-1, with 8 bases lining up with TRBD1. CDR3 size: 15 residues. Germline V gene lookup returns CDR1 SGHTA and CDR2 FQGTGA. V dropped 2 bases and J dropped 1; count of bases not matched to a gene: 3.